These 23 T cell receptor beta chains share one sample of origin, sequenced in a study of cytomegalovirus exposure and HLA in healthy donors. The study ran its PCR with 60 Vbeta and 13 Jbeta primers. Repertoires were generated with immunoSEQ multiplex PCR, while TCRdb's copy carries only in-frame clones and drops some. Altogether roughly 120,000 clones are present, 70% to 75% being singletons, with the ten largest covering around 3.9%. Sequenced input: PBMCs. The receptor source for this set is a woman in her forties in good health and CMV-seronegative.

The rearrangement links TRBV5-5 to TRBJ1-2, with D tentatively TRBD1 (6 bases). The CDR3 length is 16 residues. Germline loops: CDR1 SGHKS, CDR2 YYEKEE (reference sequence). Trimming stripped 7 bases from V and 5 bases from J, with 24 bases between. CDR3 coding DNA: TGTGCCAGCCCGGCCCGGGACACCCCAGCCGAATATGGCTACACCTTC. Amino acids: CASPARDTPAEYGYTF. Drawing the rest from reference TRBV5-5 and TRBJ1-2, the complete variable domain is DAGVTQSPTHLIKTRGQQVTLRCSPISGHKSVSWYQQVLGQGPQFIFQYYEKEERGRGNFPDRFSARQFPNYSSELNVNALLLGDSALYLCASPARDTPAEYGYTFGSGTRLTVV.

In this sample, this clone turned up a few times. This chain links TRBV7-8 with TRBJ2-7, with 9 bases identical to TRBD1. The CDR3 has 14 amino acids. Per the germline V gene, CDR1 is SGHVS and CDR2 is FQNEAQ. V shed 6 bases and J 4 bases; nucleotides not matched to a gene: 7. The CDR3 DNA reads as TGTGCCAGCAGGATCGGGACAGGGAGTTACGAGCAGTACTTC. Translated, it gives CASRIGTGSYEQYF.

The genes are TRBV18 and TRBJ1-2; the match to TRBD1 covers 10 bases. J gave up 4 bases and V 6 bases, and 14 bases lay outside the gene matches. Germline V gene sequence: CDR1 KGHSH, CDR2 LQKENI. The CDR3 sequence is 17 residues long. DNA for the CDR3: TGTGCCAGCTCTCCCGGGACAGGGGACCCCAGGCCCTATGGCTACACCTTC. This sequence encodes CASSPGTGDPRPYGYTF.

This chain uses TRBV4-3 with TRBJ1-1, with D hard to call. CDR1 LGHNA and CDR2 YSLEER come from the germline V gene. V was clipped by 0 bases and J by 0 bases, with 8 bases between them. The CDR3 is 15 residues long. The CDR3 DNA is TGCGCCAGCAGCCAAGAGGAGGGTGTGAACACTGAAGCTTTCTTT. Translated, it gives CASSQEEGVNTEAFF.

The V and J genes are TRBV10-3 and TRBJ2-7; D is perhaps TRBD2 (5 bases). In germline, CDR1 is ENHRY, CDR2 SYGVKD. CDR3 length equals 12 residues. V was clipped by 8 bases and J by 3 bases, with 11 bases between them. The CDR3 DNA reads TGTGCCATCGGAGGTCGGGACTACGAGCAGTACTTC. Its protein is CAIGGRDYEQYF.

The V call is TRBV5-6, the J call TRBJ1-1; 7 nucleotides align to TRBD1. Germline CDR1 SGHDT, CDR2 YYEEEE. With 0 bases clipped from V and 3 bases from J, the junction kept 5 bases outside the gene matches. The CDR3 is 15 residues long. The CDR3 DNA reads TGTGCCAGCAGCTTGGGAGGGGGCTCAGACACTGAAGCTTTCTTT. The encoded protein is CASSLGGGSDTEAFF.

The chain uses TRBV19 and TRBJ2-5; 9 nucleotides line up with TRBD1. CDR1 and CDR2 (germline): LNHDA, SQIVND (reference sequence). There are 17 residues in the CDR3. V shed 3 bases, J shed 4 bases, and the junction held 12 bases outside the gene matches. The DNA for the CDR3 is TGTGCCAGTAGTATGGGCCCCCACAGGGGGCTGCGAGAGACCCAGTACTTC. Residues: CASSMGPHRGLRETQYF.

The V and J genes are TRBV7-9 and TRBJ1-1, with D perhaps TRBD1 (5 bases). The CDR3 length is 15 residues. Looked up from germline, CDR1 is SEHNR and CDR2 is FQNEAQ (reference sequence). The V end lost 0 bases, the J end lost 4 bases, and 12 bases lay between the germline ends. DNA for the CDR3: TGTGCCAGCAGCTTAGCCTCGGGGGGAAGCACTGAAGCTTTCTTT. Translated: CASSLASGGSTEAFF.

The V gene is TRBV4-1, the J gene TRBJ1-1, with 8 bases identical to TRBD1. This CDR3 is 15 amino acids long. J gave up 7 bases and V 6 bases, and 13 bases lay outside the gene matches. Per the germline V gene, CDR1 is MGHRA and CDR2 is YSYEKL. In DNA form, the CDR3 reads TGCGCCAGCAGTACCATGACAGGGGCTGGCGGTGAAGCTTTCTTT. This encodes CASSTMTGAGGEAFF.

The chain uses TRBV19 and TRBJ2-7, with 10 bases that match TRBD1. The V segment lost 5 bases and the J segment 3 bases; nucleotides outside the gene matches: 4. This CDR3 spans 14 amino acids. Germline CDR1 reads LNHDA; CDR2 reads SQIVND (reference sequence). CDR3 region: CASSQRTGGYEQYF. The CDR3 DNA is TGTGCCAGTAGTCAGCGGACAGGGGGCTACGAGCAGTACTTC.

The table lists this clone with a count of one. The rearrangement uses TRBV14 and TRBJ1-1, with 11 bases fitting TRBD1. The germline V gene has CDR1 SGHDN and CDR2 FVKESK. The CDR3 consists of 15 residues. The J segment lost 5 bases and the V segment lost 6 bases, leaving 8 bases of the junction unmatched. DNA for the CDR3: TGTGCCAGCAGACCCGGGACAGGGGGACGGACTGAAGCTTTCTTT. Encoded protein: CASRPGTGGRTEAFF.

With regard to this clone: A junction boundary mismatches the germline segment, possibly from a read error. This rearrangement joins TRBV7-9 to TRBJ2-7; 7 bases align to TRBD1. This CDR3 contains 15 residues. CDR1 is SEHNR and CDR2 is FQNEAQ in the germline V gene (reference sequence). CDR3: CASSLGGQLIYEQYF. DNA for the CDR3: TGTGCCAGCAGTTTAGGGGGACAGCTAATCTACGAGCAGTACTTC. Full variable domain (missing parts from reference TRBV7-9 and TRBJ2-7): DTGVSQNPRHKITKRGQNVTFRCDPISEHNRLYWYRQTLGQGPEFLTYFQNEAQLEKSRLLSDRFSAERPKGSFSTLEIQRTEQGDSAMYLCASSLGGQLIYEQYFGPGTRLTVT.

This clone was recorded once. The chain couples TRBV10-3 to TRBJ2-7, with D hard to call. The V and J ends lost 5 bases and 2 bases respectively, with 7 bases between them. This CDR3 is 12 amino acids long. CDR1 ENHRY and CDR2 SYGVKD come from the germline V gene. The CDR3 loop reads CAISNRTYEQYF. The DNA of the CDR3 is TGTGCCATCAGTAACAGAACCTACGAGCAGTACTTC.

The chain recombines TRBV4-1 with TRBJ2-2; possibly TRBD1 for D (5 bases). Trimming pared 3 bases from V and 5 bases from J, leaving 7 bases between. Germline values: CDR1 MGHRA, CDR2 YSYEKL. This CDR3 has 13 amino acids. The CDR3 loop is CASSQQGTGELFF. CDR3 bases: TGCGCCAGCAGCCAGCAGGGAACCGGGGAGCTGTTTTTT.

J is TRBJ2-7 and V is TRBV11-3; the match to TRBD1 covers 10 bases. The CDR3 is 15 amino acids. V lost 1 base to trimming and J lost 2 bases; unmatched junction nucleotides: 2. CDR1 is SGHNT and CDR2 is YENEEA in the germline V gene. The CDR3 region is CASSLGTGGTYEQYF. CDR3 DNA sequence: TGTGCCAGCAGCTTAGGGACAGGGGGAACCTACGAGCAGTACTTC. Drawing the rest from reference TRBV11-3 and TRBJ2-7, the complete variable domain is EAGVVQSPRYKIIEKKQPVAFWCNPISGHNTLYWYLQNLGQGPELLIRYENEEAVDDSQLPKDRFSAERLKGVDSTLKIQPAELGDSAVYLCASSLGTGGTYEQYFGPGTRLTVT.

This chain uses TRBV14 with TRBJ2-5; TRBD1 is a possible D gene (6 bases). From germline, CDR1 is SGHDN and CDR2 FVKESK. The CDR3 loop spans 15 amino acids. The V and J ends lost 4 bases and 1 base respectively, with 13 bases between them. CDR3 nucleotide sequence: TGTGCCAGCAGCCGGATACAGGGTCCCCAAGAGACCCAGTACTTC. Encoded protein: CASSRIQGPQETQYF.

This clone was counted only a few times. Here the CDR3 reads CASSVGLGVYGYTF. In DNA, the CDR3 is TGTGCCAGCAGCGTAGGATTAGGGGTCTATGGCTACACCTTC. The chain uses TRBV9 and TRBJ1-2; maybe TRBD1 (5 bases). The V gene lost 0 bases and the J gene lost 4 bases, with 10 bases spanning the gap. The CDR3 totals 14 residues. In germline, CDR1 is SGDLS, CDR2 YYNGEE.

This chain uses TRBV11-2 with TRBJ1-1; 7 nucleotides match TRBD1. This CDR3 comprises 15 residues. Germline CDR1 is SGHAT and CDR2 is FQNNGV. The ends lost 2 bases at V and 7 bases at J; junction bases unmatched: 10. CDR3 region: CASSLNTQGVDEAFF. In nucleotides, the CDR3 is TGTGCCAGCAGCTTAAATACCCAGGGGGTGGATGAAGCTTTCTTT.

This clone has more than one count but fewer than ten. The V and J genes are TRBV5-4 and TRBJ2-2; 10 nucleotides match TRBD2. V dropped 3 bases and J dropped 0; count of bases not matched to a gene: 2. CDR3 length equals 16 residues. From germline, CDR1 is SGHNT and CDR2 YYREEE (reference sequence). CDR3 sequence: CASSSGLAANTGELFF. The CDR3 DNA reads TGTGCCAGCAGCTCCGGACTAGCGGCGAACACCGGGGAGCTGTTTTTT.

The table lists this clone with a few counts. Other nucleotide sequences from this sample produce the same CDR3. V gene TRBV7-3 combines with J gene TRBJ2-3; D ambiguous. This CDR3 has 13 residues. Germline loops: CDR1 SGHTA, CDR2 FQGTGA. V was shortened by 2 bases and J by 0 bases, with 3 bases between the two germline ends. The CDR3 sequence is CASSLQSTDTQYF. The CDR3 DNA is TGTGCCAGCAGCTTACAGAGCACAGATACGCAGTATTTT.

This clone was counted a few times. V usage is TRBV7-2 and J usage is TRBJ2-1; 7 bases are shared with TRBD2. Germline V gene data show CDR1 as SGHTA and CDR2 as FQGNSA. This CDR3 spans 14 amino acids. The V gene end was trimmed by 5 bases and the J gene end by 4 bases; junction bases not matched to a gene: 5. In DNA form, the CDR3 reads TGTGCCAGCAGCCCTAGCGGCGAATACAATGAGCAGTTCTTC. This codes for CASSPSGEYNEQFF.

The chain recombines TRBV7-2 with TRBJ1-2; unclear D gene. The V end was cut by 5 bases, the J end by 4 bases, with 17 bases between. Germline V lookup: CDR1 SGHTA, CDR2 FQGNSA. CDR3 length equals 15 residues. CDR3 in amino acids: CASSPTGIPVYGYTF. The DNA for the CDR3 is TGTGCCAGCAGCCCTACCGGGATCCCCGTCTATGGCTACACCTTC. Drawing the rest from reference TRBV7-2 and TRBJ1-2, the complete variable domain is GAGVSQSPSNKVTEKGKDVELRCDPISGHTALYWYRQSLGQGLEFLIYFQGNSAPDKSGLPSDRFSAERTGGSVSTLTIQRTQQEDSAVYLCASSPTGIPVYGYTFGSGTRLTVV.

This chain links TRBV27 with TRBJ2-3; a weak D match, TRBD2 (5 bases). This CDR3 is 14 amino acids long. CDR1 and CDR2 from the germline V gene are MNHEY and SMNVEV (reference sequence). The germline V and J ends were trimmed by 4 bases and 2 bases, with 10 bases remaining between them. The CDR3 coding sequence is TGTGCCAGCAGTTCCGGGGTTTACACAGATACGCAGTATTTT. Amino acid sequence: CASSSGVYTDTQYF.